The 27 T cell receptor beta chains given below trace back to one sample, sequenced in a study of blood T cell repertoires in COVID-19. Assay: immunoSEQ multiplex PCR; the TCRdb copy retains only in-frame clones and omits some. Of around 94,000 clones in the sample, about 88% were seen once. The sequencing sample was made of peripheral blood. Receptors were obtained from a man aged 50 to 60 with active or convalescent COVID-19.

The chain recombines TRBV5-1 with TRBJ1-5; weak D call: TRBD1 (5 bases). Germline CDR1 reads SGHRS; CDR2 reads YFSETQ. CDR3 length equals 14 residues. Trimming left V 0 bases short and J 5 bases short, with 9 bases between. The CDR3 DNA reads TGCGCCAGCAGCTTGGAGGCGGGGGATCAGCCCCAGCATTTT. This encodes CASSLEAGDQPQHF. Filled out from reference TRBV5-1 and TRBJ1-5, the complete variable domain reads KAGVTQTPRYLIKTRGQQVTLSCSPISGHRSVSWYQQTPGQGLQFLFEYFSETQRNKGNFPGRFSGRQFSNSRSEMNVSTLELGDSALYLCASSLEAGDQPQHFGDGTRLSIL.

This chain links TRBV2 with TRBJ2-4, with TRBD2 matching 10 bases. Trimming cost V 5 bases and J 3 bases; bases outside gene matches: 7. Germline V gives CDR1 SNHLY, CDR2 FYNNEI. The CDR3 sequence is 16 residues long. CDR3 DNA: TGTGCCAGCAGTCGCAGCGGGGGGGCCAGCAAAAACATTCAGTACTTC. It translates to CASSRSGGASKNIQYF.

There are a few counts of this clone. The chain joins TRBV7-9 to TRBJ2-5; 8 bases match TRBD2. The CDR3 spans 16 residues. V lost 1 base and J lost 5; bases outside the gene matches: 9. CDR1 and CDR2 from the germline V gene are SEHNR and FQNEAQ (reference sequence). The CDR3 reads CASSLDGRGRRETQYF. In nucleotides, the CDR3 is TGTGCCAGCAGCTTAGACGGGAGGGGGAGACGGGAGACCCAGTACTTC.

This clone was seen a handful of times. V usage is TRBV9 and J usage is TRBJ2-1; 14 bases are shared with TRBD2. This CDR3 has 17 residues. Germline V gives CDR1 SGDLS, CDR2 YYNGEE. Trimming took 4 bases from V and 6 from J; bases not matched to a gene: 9. Written as DNA, the CDR3 is TGTGCCAGCAGCTTGGGACTAGCGGGGGCTACGATCAATGAGCAGTTCTTC. It yields the protein CASSLGLAGATINEQFF.

This clone was counted many times. The chain carries TRBV6-5 and TRBJ2-3; TRBD2 is a possible D gene (6 bases). The CDR3 totals 15 residues. Trimming left V 5 bases short and J 2 bases short, with 14 bases between. Germline V gives CDR1 MNHEY, CDR2 SVGAGI. The CDR3 DNA follows: TGTGCCAGCAGTAACCCTAGCGATTTCACAGATACGCAGTATTTT. It specifies CASSNPSDFTDTQYF.

V and J are TRBV5-1 and TRBJ2-5, with 8 bases that match TRBD2. Germline CDR1 and CDR2: SGHRS and YFSETQ. V was pared by 4 bases and J by 2 bases, with 7 bases of the junction left unmatched. The length of the CDR3 is 15 residues. The CDR3, as DNA: TGCGCCAGCAGCCCCGGGGGGGGAACGCAAGAGACCCAGTACTTC. This codes for CASSPGGGTQETQYF.

The rearrangement uses TRBV27 and TRBJ1-1, with D unclear. Deletions cut 2 bases from V and 1 base from J, with 8 bases between. CDR1 and CDR2 from the germline V gene are MNHEY and SMNVEV (reference sequence). This CDR3 has 14 amino acids. Here the CDR3 DNA reads TGTGCCAGCAGTTTAGGGCATCCGAACACTGAAGCTTTCTTT. It codes for CASSLGHPNTEAFF.

The table lists this clone with a count of one. This chain joins TRBV28 and TRBJ2-1; D gene unclear. CDR1 and CDR2 from the germline V gene are MDHEN and SYDVKM. The CDR3 runs 12 residues. V was cut by 7 bases and J by 10 bases, with 14 bases left in between. The CDR3, as DNA: TGTGCCAGCACCCTCAGACTCGGGGAGCAGTTCTTC. Its protein product is CASTLRLGEQFF.

A few counts support this clone. V is TRBV28 and J is TRBJ2-4, with D possibly TRBD2 on 5 matching bases. Germline V lookup: CDR1 MDHEN, CDR2 SYDVKM. V gave up 4 bases and J gave up 7 bases, with 14 bases separating them. The CDR3 totals 14 residues. The CDR3 here is CASSYRVRGNIQYF. The DNA of the CDR3 is TGTGCCAGCAGTTATCGGGTCAGAGGGAACATTCAGTACTTC.

To note about this clone: The CDR3 does not close with the conserved phenylalanine or tryptophan, likely indicating a read error. The DNA is left out, because the CDR3 cannot be placed on it with certainty; the CDR3 is given as TCRdb lists it. V is TRBV18 and J is TRBJ1-4; no check of the table's D call, TRBD1, against the DNA was made. Germline values: CDR1 KGHSH, CDR2 LQKENI. The CDR3 is 11 amino acids long, termini counted. CDR3: CASSPRTGGEV.

The rearrangement joins TRBV7-9 to TRBJ1-6; D is ambiguous. The CDR3 contains 13 residues. The V gene lost 4 bases and the J gene lost 7 bases, with 8 bases spanning the gap. Germline CDR1 and CDR2: SEHNR and FQNEAQ (reference sequence). In nucleotides, the CDR3 is TGTGCCAGCAGCTATGACGGGAATTCACCCCTCCACTTT. Its protein product is CASSYDGNSPLHF.

The chain joins TRBV6-5 to TRBJ1-4, with TRBD1 as a possible D gene (5 bases). Germline CDR1 MNHEY, CDR2 SVGAGI. This CDR3 comprises 15 residues. With 0 bases removed from V and 4 bases from J, the gap between germline ends came to 9 bases. CDR3 protein: CASSYSGRGNEKLFF. CDR3 sequence (DNA): TGTGCCAGCAGTTACTCGGGGAGGGGTAATGAAAAACTGTTTTTT.

The rearrangement joins TRBV3-1 (or the pseudogene TRBV3-2) to TRBJ2-7, with TRBD1 identical over 9 bases. The CDR3 is 13 amino acids. V was pared by 5 bases and J by 4 bases, with 3 bases of the junction left unmatched. Germline V gene data show CDR1 as LGHDT and CDR2 as YNNKEL (reference sequence). The CDR3 nucleotides read TGTGCCAGCAGCAGGGACAGGGAGTACGAGCAGTACTTC. Its translation is CASSRDREYEQYF.

The chain recombines TRBV5-4 with TRBJ2-1; 11 nucleotides line up with TRBD1. V lost 4 bases to trimming and J lost 4 bases; unmatched junction nucleotides: 4. The CDR3 has 15 amino acids. CDR1 is SGHNT and CDR2 is YYREEE in the germline V gene (reference sequence). The CDR3 spells CASSRGQGAYNEQFF. CDR3 nucleotides: TGTGCCAGCAGCAGAGGACAGGGGGCGTACAATGAGCAGTTCTTC.

In this sample, this clone turned up a few times. This rearrangement joins TRBV6-2 or TRBV6-3 to TRBJ1-1; D gene uncertain. CDR3 size: 13 residues. Trimming removed 4 bases at V and 5 bases at J, with 11 bases between. CDR1 MNHEY and CDR2 SVGEGT come from the germline V gene. The CDR3 is CASSWSYGTEAFF. The CDR3 DNA follows: TGTGCCAGCAGTTGGAGTTATGGGACTGAAGCTTTCTTT.

The V gene is TRBV18, the J gene TRBJ1-1, with TRBD1 identical over 7 bases. Germline trimming cut 3 bases from V and 2 bases from J; bases unmatched to any gene: 6. The CDR3 spans 15 residues. Germline CDR1 and CDR2: KGHSH and LQKENI. The CDR3 sequence is CASSPPPGGNTEAFF. The CDR3 nucleotides are TGTGCCAGCTCACCCCCCCCAGGGGGTAACACTGAAGCTTTCTTT. Together with reference TRBV18 and TRBJ1-1, the CDR3 gives the full variable domain: NAGVMQNPRHLVRRRGQEARLRCSPMKGHSHVYWYRQLPEEGLKFMVYLQKENIIDESGMPKERFSAEFPKEGPSILRIQQVVRGDSAAYFCASSPPPGGNTEAFFGQGTRLTVV.

CDR3 bases: TGTGCCAGCAGTTACAACTACCGGGTCTCGGGCTCCTACGAGCAGTACGTC. Encoded protein: CASSYNYRVSGSYEQYV. The J gene is TRBJ2-7, the V gene TRBV6-2 or TRBV6-3; no clear D. CDR1 and CDR2 from the germline V gene are MNHEY and SVGEGT. V was cut by 2 bases and J by 0 bases, with 17 bases left in between. This CDR3 has 17 amino acids.

The rearrangement links TRBV7-9 to TRBJ1-6, with 9 bases aligning to TRBD1. V dropped 2 bases and J dropped 8; count of bases not matched to a gene: 4. This CDR3 spans 15 amino acids. CDR1 SEHNR and CDR2 FQNEAQ come from the germline V gene (reference sequence). CDR3: CASSLWDRAYSPLHF. CDR3 bases: TGTGCCAGCAGCTTATGGGACAGGGCTTATTCACCCCTCCACTTT.

This sequence joins TRBV6-5 and TRBJ2-1; D is undetermined. The V end lost 5 bases, the J end lost 9 bases, and 11 bases lay between the germline ends. The CDR3 covers 12 residues. Looked up from germline, CDR1 is MNHEY and CDR2 is SVGAGI. CDR3 DNA sequence: TGTGCCAGCAGTCCCCCTAGGAGTGAGCAGTTCTTC. Encoded protein: CASSPPRSEQFF.

The CDR3 DNA is TGTGCCAGTAGTATCCTTACAGGGGCCTTCTCCTACAATGAGCAGTTCTTC. This encodes CASSILTGAFSYNEQFF. This chain joins TRBV19 and TRBJ2-1, with 7 bases aligning to TRBD1. There are 17 residues in the CDR3. The ends lost 3 bases at V and 0 bases at J; junction bases unmatched: 8. Germline lookup yields CDR1 LNHDA and CDR2 SQIVND (reference sequence).

This clone was counted between two and nine times. The chain recombines TRBV4-3 with TRBJ1-2; D call uncertain. V gave up 0 bases and J gave up 7 bases, with 18 bases separating them. CDR1 and CDR2 from the germline V gene are LGHNA and YSLEER. The CDR3 spans 16 residues. The CDR3 bases are TGCGCCAGCAGCCAAGATCAGGAGGGAAACTCTCGTGGCTACACCTTC. Translated, it gives CASSQDQEGNSRGYTF.

This clone has just a few counts. The chain couples TRBV29-1 to TRBJ2-3; no clear D gene. Germline V gene lookup returns CDR1 SQVTM and CDR2 ANQGSEA. CDR3 length: 12 amino acids. V lost 3 bases to trimming and J lost 2 bases, with 6 bases between them. This CDR3 reads CSVEADTDTQYF. The DNA of the CDR3 is TGCAGCGTTGAGGCGGACACAGATACGCAGTATTTT.

The chain combines TRBV2 with TRBJ2-3; D is ambiguous. This CDR3 has 13 residues. The germline gives CDR1 SNHLY, CDR2 FYNNEI. The V end lost 2 bases, the J end lost 7 bases, and 10 bases lay between the germline ends. CDR3 DNA: TGTGCCAGCAGTGAACCCGAAGCATATACGCAGTATTTT. Amino acid sequence: CASSEPEAYTQYF.

J is TRBJ1-2 and V is TRBV6-5; D gene unclear. Trimming stripped 8 bases from V and 0 bases from J, with 10 bases between. Per germline, CDR1 MNHEY and CDR2 SVGAGI. This CDR3 comprises 13 residues. The CDR3 DNA reads as TGTGCCAGCTCTCACGGGGCTAACTATGGCTACACCTTC. It is translated as CASSHGANYGYTF.

The gene calls are TRBV24-1 and TRBJ2-3, with 10 bases aligning to TRBD2. The germline V gene has CDR1 KGHDR and CDR2 SFDVKD. The V segment lost 4 bases and the J segment 1 base; nucleotides outside the gene matches: 4. The CDR3 length is 16 residues. CDR3 amino acids: CATSDPLAGGTDTQYF. CDR3 DNA: TGTGCCACCAGTGACCCCCTAGCGGGGGGCACAGATACGCAGTATTTT.

V gene TRBV19 combines with J gene TRBJ1-4; no definite D call. Germline V gene data show CDR1 as LNHDA and CDR2 as SQIVND (reference sequence). The CDR3 spans 11 residues. V shed 5 bases and J shed 4 bases, with 2 bases lying between them. This CDR3 is CASSRNEKLFF. The CDR3 DNA is TGTGCCAGTAGTCGTAATGAAAAACTGTTTTTT.

The chain is built from TRBV28 and TRBJ1-2, with 8 bases aligning to TRBD1. This CDR3 comprises 14 residues. V trimming: 2 bases; J trimming: 8 bases; junction bases outside the gene matches: 7. Germline CDR1 reads MDHEN; CDR2 reads SYDVKM. CDR3 in amino acids: CASSLTQGASGYTF. As DNA, the CDR3 is TGTGCCAGCAGTTTAACTCAGGGGGCAAGCGGCTACACCTTC.